The 31 T cell receptor beta chains given below trace back to one sample, sequenced in a study of T-cell reconstitution after alpha-beta-depleted transplantation in children. Unique molecular identifiers were incorporated when the TCRbeta library was constructed. TCRdb passed the PCR reads through MiXCR, listing each CDR3 protein once. The data hold approximately 500,000 distinct CDR3 sequences, with over 9.5% observed a single time. The material was PBMCs, obtained before TCRalphabeta/CD19-depleted stem cell transplant. All receptors derive from a child aged 2-15 years with inherited bone marrow failure, due to receive a stem cell transplant.

This clonotype showed up many times. The chain uses TRBV7-2 and TRBJ1-6, with D unclear. The V end was cut by 2 bases, the J end by 8 bases, with 7 bases between. Germline CDR1 is SGHTA and CDR2 is FQGNSA. CDR3 length equals 13 residues. DNA of the CDR3: TGTGCCAGCAGCTTACGTTGGGATTCACCCCTCCACTTT. This gives the protein CASSLRWDSPLHF.

This clonotype occurred many times. This rearrangement joins TRBV29-1 to TRBJ2-5, with 8 bases lining up with TRBD2. Germline V gene data show CDR1 as SQVTM and CDR2 as ANQGSEA. J gave up 5 bases and V 4 bases, and 9 bases lay outside the gene matches. The CDR3 consists of 14 residues. CDR3 loop: CSVAPVAGMETQYF. As DNA, the CDR3 is TGCAGCGTTGCCCCCGTAGCGGGGATGGAGACCCAGTACTTC.

Ten or more counts support this clonotype. The V and J genes are TRBV10-1 and TRBJ2-7, with 9 positions matching TRBD1. J was trimmed by 3 bases and V by 10 bases; bases with no gene match: 7. Germline assignment: CDR1 WNHNN and CDR2 SYGVQD (reference sequence). The CDR3 consists of 13 residues. This CDR3 is CATSQGAGYEQYF. The CDR3 DNA reads as TGCGCCACCTCACAGGGGGCAGGCTACGAGCAGTACTTC.

This clonotype occurred many times. The chain recombines TRBV6-2 or TRBV6-3 with TRBJ1-5; no firm D call. Germline V gene data show CDR1 as MNHEY and CDR2 as SVGEGT. V was cut by 4 bases and J by 3 bases, with 7 bases left in between. The CDR3 has 13 amino acids. CDR3 nucleotides: TGTGCCAGCAGTTCGTTCCCCAATCAGCCCCAGCATTTT. Its protein product is CASSSFPNQPQHF.

This clonotype was detected only once. This sequence may be a read error, since a much larger clone differs from it by one base. The chain recombines TRBV29-1 with TRBJ2-7; 9 bases match TRBD1. The V segment lost 6 bases and the J segment 5 bases; nucleotides outside the gene matches: 14. The CDR3 extends over 15 amino acids. Germline V gene sequence: CDR1 SQVTM, CDR2 ANQGSEA. The DNA of the CDR3 is TGCAGCGTAGACAAACCGGGACAGGGTTTCAACGAGCAGTACTTC. This codes for CSVDKPGQGFNEQYF.

This clonotype was detected ten times or more. The chain is built from TRBV7-2 and TRBJ2-6, with D possibly being TRBD1 (5 bases). Germline CDR1 SGHTA, CDR2 FQGNSA. CDR3 length: 15 residues. V was shortened by 3 bases and J by 2 bases, with 8 bases between the two germline ends. The CDR3 bases are TGTGCCAGCAGCTTCCAGGGCGCTGGGGCCAACGTCCTGACTTTC. Translated, it gives CASSFQGAGANVLTF. The whole variable domain, remainder taken from reference TRBV7-2 and TRBJ2-6, is GAGVSQSPSNKVTEKGKDVELRCDPISGHTALYWYRQSLGQGLEFLIYFQGNSAPDKSGLPSDRFSAERTGGSVSTLTIQRTQQEDSAVYLCASSFQGAGANVLTFGAGSRLTVL.

This clonotype was seen repeatedly, ten times or more. This chain links TRBV6-2 or TRBV6-3 with TRBJ2-1; TRBD1 agrees at 9 bases. The V gene's germline CDR1 is MNHEY and CDR2 SVGEGT. V was pared by 5 bases and J by 2 bases, with 10 bases of the junction left unmatched. The CDR3 totals 17 residues. This chain's CDR3 is CASSNGQGRPPYNEQFF. In nucleotides, the CDR3 is TGTGCCAGCAGTAATGGACAGGGGCGGCCCCCCTACAATGAGCAGTTCTTC.

This clonotype was detected many times. The V call is TRBV7-2, the J call TRBJ2-7, with D unclear. The V gene lost 5 bases and the J gene lost 3 bases, with 17 bases spanning the gap. Germline CDR1 is SGHTA and CDR2 is FQGNSA. The CDR3 is 15 amino acids. The CDR3 DNA is TGTGCCAGCAGCCGGTCATCGGGTCTCTTCTACGAGCAGTACTTC. This codes for CASSRSSGLFYEQYF.

This clonotype showed up many times. The chain couples TRBV20-1 to TRBJ2-1; TRBD2 matches at 9 bases. V lost 4 bases, J lost 3 bases, and 4 bases stayed unmatched. The CDR3 is 14 residues long. Per the germline V gene, CDR1 is DFQATT and CDR2 is SNEGSKA (reference sequence). For the CDR3, the DNA is TGCAGTGCTAAGGGGCGGGAGGGCTACAATGAGCAGTTCTTC. It encodes CSAKGREGYNEQFF.

This clonotype appeared many times. The chain carries TRBV10-3 and TRBJ2-1; D unclear. The ends were cut back, 6 bases at V and 6 bases at J, with 12 bases in the middle. CDR1 and CDR2 (germline): ENHRY, SYGVKD. This CDR3 is 13 amino acids long. The CDR3 DNA sequence: TGTGCCATCAGCCTCGGACCTGGCAATGAGCAGTTCTTC. Its translation: CAISLGPGNEQFF.

This clonotype appeared many times. This chain joins TRBV15 and TRBJ2-7; TRBD2 might be the D (5 bases). V lost 0 bases and J lost 6, with 9 bases in between. The CDR3 runs to 13 residues. Germline V gene data show CDR1 as LNHNV and CDR2 as YYDKDF (reference sequence). This CDR3 is CATSRDEAGEQYF. CDR3 in DNA: TGTGCCACCAGCAGAGATGAGGCGGGCGAGCAGTACTTC.

In its sample, this clonotype was seen many times. The J gene is TRBJ2-2, the V gene TRBV20-1; 11 nucleotides align to TRBD1. The CDR3 length is 15 residues. Germline assignment: CDR1 DFQATT and CDR2 SNEGSKA (reference sequence). The junction had 3 bases not matched to a gene; V was cut back by 0 bases and J by 6 bases. The CDR3 sequence: CSARDQGQGAGELFF. Here the CDR3 DNA reads TGCAGTGCTAGAGACCAGGGACAGGGGGCCGGGGAGCTGTTTTTT.

This clonotype was recorded many times. This chain links TRBV28 with TRBJ2-7; TRBD1 aligns across 12 bases. V lost 4 bases and J lost 7; bases outside the gene matches: 5. The CDR3 contains 14 residues. The germline CDR1 and CDR2 sequences are MDHEN and SYDVKM. The CDR3 protein is CASSWGTGGDEQYF. The CDR3 DNA sequence: TGTGCCAGCAGTTGGGGGACAGGGGGCGATGAGCAGTACTTC.

This clonotype was seen at least ten times. The chain carries TRBV27 and TRBJ1-2; no clear D gene. The length of the CDR3 is 14 residues. CDR1 is MNHEY, CDR2 SMNVEV, per germline (reference sequence). V was cut by 3 bases and J by 7 bases, with 15 bases left in between. In DNA form, the CDR3 reads TGTGCCAGCAGTTTCTTCGGTACAGTCTCTGGCTACACCTTC. This codes for CASSFFGTVSGYTF.

The sample holds many counts of this clonotype. The V gene is TRBV28, the J gene TRBJ2-7, with D perhaps matching TRBD1 (5 bases). CDR1 and CDR2 from the germline V gene are MDHEN and SYDVKM. This CDR3 has 13 residues. Trimming shortened V by 6 bases and J by 0 bases, and 9 bases separated the two germline ends. DNA for the CDR3: TGTGCCAGCAGCTTTGACAGCTCCTACGAGCAGTACTTC. Its protein is CASSFDSSYEQYF. Filled out from reference TRBV28 and TRBJ2-7, the complete variable domain reads DVKVTQSSRYLVKRTGEKVFLECVQDMDHENMFWYRQDPGLGLRLIYFSYDVKMKEKGDIPEGYSVSREKKERFSLILESASTNQTSMYLCASSFDSSYEQYFGPGTRLTVT.

This clonotype was observed at least ten times. The chain links TRBV12-3 or TRBV12-4 to TRBJ2-1; a possible D gene is TRBD1 (6 bases). The CDR3 has 15 residues. The germline V and J ends were trimmed by 2 bases and 9 bases, with 17 bases remaining between them. CDR3 region: CASSLTGTRKGEQFF. In DNA, the CDR3 is TGTGCCAGCAGTTTAACAGGGACACGGAAGGGTGAGCAGTTCTTC.

At least ten counts were recorded for this clonotype. The rearrangement joins TRBV28 to TRBJ2-7; tentatively, D is TRBD2 (6 bases). Deletions cut 3 bases from V and 5 bases from J, with 11 bases between. Germline V CDR1 and CDR2: MDHEN, SYDVKM. The CDR3 sequence is 13 residues long. The CDR3: CASSFGGLDEQYF. The CDR3 DNA sequence: TGTGCCAGCAGTTTCGGGGGACTTGACGAGCAGTACTTC.

The chain is built from TRBV20-1 and TRBJ2-7, with a weak D call TRBD1 (5 bases). CDR3 size: 14 residues. Germline V gives CDR1 DFQATT, CDR2 SNEGSKA (reference sequence). The ends were cut back, 2 bases at V and 1 base at J, with 12 bases in the middle. The CDR3 DNA is TGCAGTGCTAGATTCTTAAGGGGTTCCTACGAGCAGTACTTC. This gives the protein CSARFLRGSYEQYF.

This clonotype was seen at least ten times. This chain joins TRBV12-3 or TRBV12-4 and TRBJ2-1, with 7 bases that match TRBD1. This CDR3 is built from 14 residues. J gave up 5 bases and V 3 bases, and 4 bases lay outside the gene matches. The CDR3 loop is CASSFIGGNNEQFF. As DNA, the CDR3 is TGTGCCAGCAGTTTCATAGGGGGCAACAATGAGCAGTTCTTC.

Ten or more counts support this clonotype. The genes are TRBV7-8 and TRBJ2-2, with a possible D match to TRBD2 (5 bases). Trimming cost V 2 bases and J 2 bases, with 9 bases left between them. Germline V gene data show CDR1 as SGHVS and CDR2 as FQNEAQ. CDR3 length: 15 amino acids. Here the CDR3 reads CASSLRTANTGELFF. CDR3 bases: TGTGCCAGCAGCTTACGGACTGCAAACACCGGGGAGCTGTTTTTT.

Details on this clonotype: Being one base from a much bigger clone, this may be a read error. The chain recombines TRBV7-2 with TRBJ1-5; a possible D gene is TRBD1 (6 bases). The V end was cut by 4 bases, the J end by 5 bases, with 12 bases between. Germline CDR1 reads SGHTA; CDR2 reads FQGNSA. This CDR3 contains 14 residues. CDR3 sequence reads: CASSSDRYYQPQHF. CDR3 bases: TGTGCCAGCAGCTCGGACAGATATTATCAGCCCCAGCATTTT.

There are many counts of this clonotype. The chain links TRBV5-4 to TRBJ2-7; TRBD1 matches at 11 bases. V shed 5 bases and J 0 bases; nucleotides not matched to a gene: 7. The CDR3 length is 16 residues. Germline V lookup: CDR1 SGHNT, CDR2 YYREEE (reference sequence). The CDR3 bases are TGTGCCAGCAGAACCTGGACAGGGGGCAGCTCCTACGAGCAGTACTTC. As protein: CASRTWTGGSSYEQYF.

This clonotype showed up many times. The chain couples TRBV7-8 to TRBJ2-3; TRBD2 aligns across 9 bases. V shed 4 bases and J 1 base; nucleotides not matched to a gene: 9. Germline CDR1 is SGHVS and CDR2 is FQNEAQ. The CDR3 has 17 residues. The DNA of the CDR3 is TGTGCCAGCAGCTCAAAGCGGGGGGCCGTTGGCACAGATACGCAGTATTTT. This codes for CASSSKRGAVGTDTQYF.

This clonotype was counted between two and nine times. The rearrangement links TRBV6-2 or TRBV6-3 to TRBJ2-2, with D perhaps given as TRBD1 or TRBD2 (6 bases each). V was trimmed by 5 bases and J by 3 bases, leaving 10 bases between them. The CDR3 consists of 14 residues. Germline V gene lookup returns CDR1 MNHEY and CDR2 SVGEGT. CDR3 region: CASSNREDTGELFF. CDR3 DNA sequence: TGTGCCAGCAGTAACAGGGAGGACACCGGGGAGCTGTTTTTT.

This clonotype was picked up many times. The chain uses TRBV9 and TRBJ1-2, with D maybe TRBD1 (5 bases). CDR3 length: 16 residues. Trimming left V 0 bases short and J 3 bases short, with 15 bases between. CDR1 and CDR2 (germline): SGDLS, YYNGEE. CDR3 amino acids: CASSVEVQAGDYGYTF. DNA for the CDR3: TGTGCCAGCAGCGTAGAGGTCCAGGCGGGGGACTATGGCTACACCTTC.

This clonotype was detected many times. The chain carries TRBV29-1 and TRBJ1-2, with no clear D. Germline assignment: CDR1 SQVTM and CDR2 ANQGSEA. Trimming shortened V by 8 bases and J by 7 bases, and 5 bases separated the two germline ends. The CDR3 sequence is 8 residues long. The CDR3 loop is CSPGGYTF. Here the CDR3 DNA reads TGCAGCCCCGGTGGCTACACCTTC.

This clonotype was observed at least ten times. The V call is TRBV7-9, the J call TRBJ1-1; no definite D call. Germline V CDR1 and CDR2: SEHNR, FQNEAQ (reference sequence). The CDR3 has 17 amino acids. Deletions cut 1 base from V and 6 bases from J, with 21 bases between. CDR3 in DNA: TGTGCCAGCAGCTTAGAACCGCCAATGGGGTTCACAGCTGAAGCTTTCTTT. This gives the protein CASSLEPPMGFTAEAFF.

A few counts support this clonotype. The rearrangement uses TRBV20-1 and TRBJ2-7; D gene ambiguous. The CDR3 length is 15 residues. V was trimmed by 1 base and J by 0 bases, leaving 13 bases between them. In germline, CDR1 is DFQATT, CDR2 SNEGSKA (reference sequence). CDR3 region: CSARVEDLSSYEQYF. The CDR3 bases are TGCAGTGCTAGAGTCGAGGACCTGAGCTCCTACGAGCAGTACTTC.

Worth noting for this clonotype: A much larger clone differs from this one at a single base, so this may be a read error. The chain links TRBV4-1 to TRBJ1-3; weak D call: TRBD1 (6 bases). Germline V gene lookup returns CDR1 MGHRA and CDR2 YSYEKL. The CDR3 loop spans 17 amino acids. V was clipped by 3 bases and J by 0 bases, with 15 bases between them. The CDR3 DNA is TGCGCCAGCAGCCACATGCAGGGGACCCCCTCTGGAAACACCATATATTTT. It encodes CASSHMQGTPSGNTIYF.

Comments on this clonotype: This may arise from a read error, as a much more abundant clone is one base away. V is TRBV20-1 and J is TRBJ1-1; D uncertain. The germline CDR1 and CDR2 sequences are DFQATT and SNEGSKA (reference sequence). The CDR3 is made up of 14 amino acids. As DNA, the CDR3 is TGCACTGCTAGCCGAGATGGGAGGAACACTGAAGCTTTCTTT. Amino acid sequence: CTASRDGRNTEAFF.

V and J are TRBV7-9 and TRBJ1-2; perhaps TRBD1 as D (5 bases). The CDR3 is made up of 14 amino acids. V lost 1 base and J lost 3, with 9 bases in between. Germline loops: CDR1 SEHNR, CDR2 FQNEAQ (reference sequence). The DNA of the CDR3 is TGTGCCAGCAGCTTAGGACAGCTATACTATGGCTACACCTTC. It translates to CASSLGQLYYGYTF.